The 21 T cell receptor beta chains presented below share a single source sample, sequenced in a study of blood T cell repertoires in COVID-19. Data came from immunoSEQ multiplex PCR; TCRdb stores just in-frame clones and leaves some out. This sample has around 100,000 clones, with about 86% found just once. Sample: peripheral blood. The receptors were sampled from a man aged 55-75 years with acute or convalescent COVID-19.

The chain couples TRBV5-8 to TRBJ2-1, with D unresolved. The CDR3 has 14 amino acids. CDR1 and CDR2 from the germline V gene are SGHTS and YDEGEE. V was shortened by 0 bases and J by 4 bases, with 8 bases between the two germline ends. Here the CDR3 DNA reads TGTGCCAGCAGCTTGGGTCCCCGGTACAATGAGCAGTTCTTC. It encodes CASSLGPRYNEQFF.

The chain is built from TRBV7-2 and TRBJ2-4; 8 bases are shared with TRBD2. The germline V gene encodes CDR1 SGHTA and CDR2 FQGNSA. The junction had 13 bases not matched to a gene; V was cut back by 5 bases and J by 1 base. This CDR3 contains 18 residues. The CDR3 DNA reads TGTGCCAGCAGCCGCGGGACAACTAGCGGTCGTGCCAAAAACATTCAGTACTTC. Amino acids: CASSRGTTSGRAKNIQYF.

This chain uses TRBV5-4 with TRBJ1-1; no reliable D call. The V end was cut by 0 bases, the J end by 0 bases, with 12 bases between. Per the germline V gene, CDR1 is SGHNT and CDR2 is YYREEE (reference sequence). The CDR3 totals 16 residues. CDR3 sequence reads: CASSLAAGGMNTEAFF. The CDR3 DNA is TGTGCCAGCAGCTTGGCCGCGGGAGGGATGAACACTGAAGCTTTCTTT.

The chain uses TRBV24-1 and TRBJ1-5; D is possibly TRBD1 (6 bases). Trimming left V 7 bases short and J 0 bases short, with 18 bases between. Germline assignment: CDR1 KGHDR and CDR2 SFDVKD. The length of the CDR3 is 17 residues. The CDR3 DNA is TGTGCCACCAGCCACGGGCAGGGGTTTTATAGCAATCAGCCCCAGCATTTT. It codes for CATSHGQGFYSNQPQHF.

V gene TRBV28 combines with J gene TRBJ1-6; TRBD1 is a possible D gene (6 bases). Trimming stripped 5 bases from V and 4 bases from J, with 12 bases between. Germline CDR1 reads MDHEN; CDR2 reads SYDVKM. The CDR3 covers 15 residues. The CDR3 spells CASSPGTKYNSPLHF. The CDR3 region has the DNA TGTGCCAGCAGTCCCGGGACAAAGTATAATTCACCCCTCCACTTT. The entire variable domain, with the rest obtained from reference TRBV28 and TRBJ1-6, is as follows: DVKVTQSSRYLVKRTGEKVFLECVQDMDHENMFWYRQDPGLGLRLIYFSYDVKMKEKGDIPEGYSVSREKKERFSLILESASTNQTSMYLCASSPGTKYNSPLHFGNGTRLTVT.

The V and J genes are TRBV27 and TRBJ2-7, with 7 bases matching TRBD1. Germline V gene data show CDR1 as MNHEY and CDR2 as SMNVEV (reference sequence). CDR3 length: 16 residues. V was pared by 5 bases and J by 0 bases, with 10 bases of the junction left unmatched. CDR3 DNA: TGTGCCAGCAGTCCGCGGCCTGGGACAGCCTCCTACGAGCAGTACTTC. As protein: CASSPRPGTASYEQYF.

This chain joins TRBV3-1 (or the pseudogene TRBV3-2) and TRBJ1-2; 8 bases line up with TRBD1. CDR3 length: 17 residues. The germline gives CDR1 LGHDT, CDR2 YNNKEL (reference sequence). V lost 0 bases and J lost 8; bases outside the gene matches: 14. DNA for the CDR3: TGTGCCAGCAGCCAAGATATCGCGGGACAGGTTGTGCGGGGCTACACCTTC. Protein: CASSQDIAGQVVRGYTF.

The chain couples TRBV11-2 to TRBJ2-5, with 11 bases lining up with TRBD2. The length of the CDR3 is 16 residues. J was trimmed by 3 bases and V by 3 bases; bases with no gene match: 6. Germline CDR1 reads SGHAT; CDR2 reads FQNNGV. The CDR3 sequence is CASSFGSGGGKETQYF. CDR3 nucleotides: TGTGCCAGCAGCTTTGGTAGCGGGGGGGGTAAAGAGACCCAGTACTTC.

The V call is TRBV7-2, the J call TRBJ1-1; 7 bases are a match to TRBD1. V was clipped by 6 bases and J by 1 base; unmatched bases: 5. The CDR3 is made up of 14 amino acids. Germline-derived CDR1 and CDR2 are SGHTA and FQGNSA. DNA for the CDR3: TGTGCCAGCAGTCAGGGGGGCGGGAACACTGAAGCTTTCTTT. This translates into CASSQGGGNTEAFF.

The chain combines TRBV11-2 with TRBJ2-1; TRBD1 might be the D (6 bases). Trimming removed 5 bases at V and 1 base at J, with 15 bases between. There are 16 residues in the CDR3. The germline CDR1 and CDR2 sequences are SGHAT and FQNNGV. DNA for the CDR3: TGTGCCAGCAGCGGCGAACAGGGTAGGTCCTACAATGAGCAGTTCTTC. It codes for CASSGEQGRSYNEQFF.

The CDR3 reads CASSKDGQGNTIYF. CDR3 DNA: TGTGCCAGCAGTAAGGACGGACAGGGAAACACCATATATTTT. The chain employs TRBV2 and TRBJ1-3, with D possibly TRBD1 on 6 matching bases. Germline V gene data show CDR1 as SNHLY and CDR2 as FYNNEI. Between the trimmed V and J ends, which lost 5 bases and 4 bases, there was a span of 12 bases. The CDR3 is 14 amino acids.

This rearrangement joins TRBV29-1 to TRBJ2-1; no definite D call. From germline, CDR1 is SQVTM and CDR2 ANQGSEA. The CDR3 is 12 residues long. The germline V and J ends were trimmed by 7 bases and 0 bases, with 7 bases remaining between them. The DNA of the CDR3 is TGCAGCGCTCGGGTCTCCTACAATGAGCAGTTCTTC. It yields the protein CSARVSYNEQFF.

The rearrangement uses TRBV4-3 and TRBJ1-2; 9 nucleotides align to TRBD1. Germline-derived CDR1 and CDR2 are LGHNA and YSLEER. The CDR3 loop spans 17 amino acids. The ends lost 0 bases at V and 0 bases at J; junction bases unmatched: 5. The CDR3 DNA is TGCGCCAGCAGCCAAGATGGGACAGGGAGAACTAACTATGGCTACACCTTC. Protein: CASSQDGTGRTNYGYTF.

The gene calls are TRBV25-1 and TRBJ2-2; D uncertain. V was pared by 0 bases and J by 1 base, with 12 bases between. The CDR3 sequence is 17 residues long. Germline CDR1 reads MGHDK; CDR2 reads SYGVNS. CDR3 sequence: CASSEYGLVGNTGELFF. CDR3 coding DNA: TGTGCCAGCAGTGAATACGGCCTAGTAGGGAACACCGGGGAGCTGTTTTTT.

The chain links TRBV7-2 to TRBJ2-3; 7 bases are shared with TRBD1. The CDR3 has 13 residues. J gave up 4 bases and V 5 bases, and 3 bases lay outside the gene matches. Germline CDR1 SGHTA, CDR2 FQGNSA. The CDR3 DNA reads as TGTGCCAGCAGCCTCGACAGGGCAGATACGCAGTATTTT. Translated: CASSLDRADTQYF.

V is TRBV29-1 and J is TRBJ2-7, with 10 bases aligning to TRBD1. Unmatched junction bases numbered 1, after V lost 2 bases and J lost 3 bases. The CDR3 consists of 13 residues. CDR1 is SQVTM and CDR2 is ANQGSEA in the germline V gene. The CDR3 DNA is TGCAGCGTTGAATGGGACAGGGGCTACGAGCAGTACTTC. It yields the protein CSVEWDRGYEQYF.

The chain is built from TRBV7-9 and TRBJ1-4, with 7 bases that match TRBD1. The CDR3 is made up of 14 amino acids. CDR1 SEHNR and CDR2 FQNEAQ come from the germline V gene (reference sequence). With V trimmed by 5 bases and J by 5 bases, 5 bases remained unmatched. The CDR3 sequence: CASSLGQENEKLFF. CDR3 DNA: TGTGCCAGCAGCCTCGGACAGGAGAATGAAAAACTGTTTTTT.

The V call is TRBV30, the J call TRBJ2-7; no clear D gene. CDR3 length: 13 amino acids. The V gene lost 4 bases and the J gene lost 2 bases, with 12 bases spanning the gap. Germline V CDR1 and CDR2: GTSNPN, SVGIG (reference sequence). Written as DNA, the CDR3 is TGTGCCTGGAACTACGGGTGGGCCTACGAGCAGTACTTC. Translating gives CAWNYGWAYEQYF.

The V and J genes are TRBV12-3 or TRBV12-4 and TRBJ1-4; no firm D call. The V end was cut by 2 bases, the J end by 5 bases, with 6 bases between. The CDR3 contains 13 residues. In DNA, the CDR3 is TGTGCCAGCAGTTTAAGGAGAAATGAAAAACTGTTTTTT. This encodes CASSLRRNEKLFF.

This sequence joins TRBV19 and TRBJ1-1; TRBD1 matches 11 bases. The CDR3 covers 14 residues. Per the germline V gene, CDR1 is LNHDA and CDR2 is SQIVND (reference sequence). Trimming at V came to 4 bases and at J to 4 bases, leaving 2 bases not matched to a gene. The CDR3 protein is CASSTGQGGTEAFF. The CDR3 bases are TGTGCCAGTAGTACGGGACAGGGGGGCACTGAAGCTTTCTTT. Using reference TRBV19 and TRBJ1-1 for the parts outside the CDR3, the full variable domain is DGGITQSPKYLFRKEGQNVTLSCEQNLNHDAMYWYRQDPGQGLRLIYYSQIVNDFQKGDIAEGYSVSREKKESFPLTVTSAQKNPTAFYLCASSTGQGGTEAFFGQGTRLTVV.

The chain employs TRBV7-6 and TRBJ1-1, with D hard to call. V gave up 1 base and J gave up 1 base, with 10 bases separating them. Germline V gene data show CDR1 as SGHVS and CDR2 as FNYEAQ. The CDR3 is 15 residues long. The CDR3 DNA reads as TGTGCCAGCAGCTTAGGTGCAGATGCGAACACTGAAGCTTTCTTT. This encodes CASSLGADANTEAFF.